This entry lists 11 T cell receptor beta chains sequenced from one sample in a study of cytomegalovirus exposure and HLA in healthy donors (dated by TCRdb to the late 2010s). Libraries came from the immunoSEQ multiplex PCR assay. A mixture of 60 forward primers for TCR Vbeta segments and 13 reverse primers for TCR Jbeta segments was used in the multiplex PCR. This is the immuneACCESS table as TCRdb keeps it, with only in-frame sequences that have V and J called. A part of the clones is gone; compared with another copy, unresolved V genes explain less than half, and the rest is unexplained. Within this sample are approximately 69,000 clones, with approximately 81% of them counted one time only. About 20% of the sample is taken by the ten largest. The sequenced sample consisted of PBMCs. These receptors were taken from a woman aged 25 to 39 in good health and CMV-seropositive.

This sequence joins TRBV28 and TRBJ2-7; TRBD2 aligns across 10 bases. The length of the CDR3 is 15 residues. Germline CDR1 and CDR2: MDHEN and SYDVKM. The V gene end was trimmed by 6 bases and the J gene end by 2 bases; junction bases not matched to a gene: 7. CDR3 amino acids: CASSSGSGRPYEQYF. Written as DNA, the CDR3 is TGTGCCAGCAGCTCCGGTAGCGGGAGGCCCTACGAGCAGTACTTC.

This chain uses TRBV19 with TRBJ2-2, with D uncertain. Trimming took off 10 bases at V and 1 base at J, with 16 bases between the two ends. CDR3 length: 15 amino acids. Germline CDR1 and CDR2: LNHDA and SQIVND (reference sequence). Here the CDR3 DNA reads TGTGCCACCTCCCTAATAGAGGTGAACACCGGGGAGCTGTTTTTT. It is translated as CATSLIEVNTGELFF.

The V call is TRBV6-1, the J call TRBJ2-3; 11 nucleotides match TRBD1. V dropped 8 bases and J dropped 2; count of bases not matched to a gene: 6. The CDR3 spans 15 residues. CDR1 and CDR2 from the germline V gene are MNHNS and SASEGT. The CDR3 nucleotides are TGTGCCAGCCCGGGACAGGGGGGACTCACAGATACGCAGTATTTT. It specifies CASPGQGGLTDTQYF.

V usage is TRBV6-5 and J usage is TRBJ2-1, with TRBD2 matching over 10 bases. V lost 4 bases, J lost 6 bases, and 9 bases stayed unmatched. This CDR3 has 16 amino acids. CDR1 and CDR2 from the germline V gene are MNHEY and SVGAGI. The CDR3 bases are TGTGCCAGCAGTTCACTCACTAGCGGGGCATCCAATGAGCAGTTCTTC. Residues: CASSSLTSGASNEQFF.

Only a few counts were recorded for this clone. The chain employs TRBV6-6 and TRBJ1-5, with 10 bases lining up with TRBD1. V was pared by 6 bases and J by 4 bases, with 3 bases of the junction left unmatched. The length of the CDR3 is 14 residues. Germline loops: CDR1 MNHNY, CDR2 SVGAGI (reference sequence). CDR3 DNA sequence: TGTGCCAGCAGCCTGGGACAGGGGAATCAGCCCCAGCATTTT. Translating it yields CASSLGQGNQPQHF.

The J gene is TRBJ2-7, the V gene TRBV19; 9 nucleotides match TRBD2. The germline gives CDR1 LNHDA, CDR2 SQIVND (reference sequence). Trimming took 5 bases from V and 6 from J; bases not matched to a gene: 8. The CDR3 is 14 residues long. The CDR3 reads CASSGSSGILEQYF. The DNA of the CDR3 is TGTGCCAGTAGTGGGTCTAGCGGGATCCTCGAGCAGTACTTC. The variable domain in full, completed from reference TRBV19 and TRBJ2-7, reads DGGITQSPKYLFRKEGQNVTLSCEQNLNHDAMYWYRQDPGQGLRLIYYSQIVNDFQKGDIAEGYSVSREKKESFPLTVTSAQKNPTAFYLCASSGSSGILEQYFGPGTRLTVT.

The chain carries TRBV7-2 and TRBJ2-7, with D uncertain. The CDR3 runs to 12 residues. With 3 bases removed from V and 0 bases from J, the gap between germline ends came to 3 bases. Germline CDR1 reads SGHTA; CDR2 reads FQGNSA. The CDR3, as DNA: TGTGCCAGCAGCTTCTCCTCCTACGAGCAGTACTTC. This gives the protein CASSFSSYEQYF.

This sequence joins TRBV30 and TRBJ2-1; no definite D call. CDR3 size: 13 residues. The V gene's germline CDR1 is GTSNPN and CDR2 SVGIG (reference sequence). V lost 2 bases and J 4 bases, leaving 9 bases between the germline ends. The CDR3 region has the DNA TGTGCCTGGAGTAGAGGAGTGTACAATGAGCAGTTCTTC. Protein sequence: CAWSRGVYNEQFF.

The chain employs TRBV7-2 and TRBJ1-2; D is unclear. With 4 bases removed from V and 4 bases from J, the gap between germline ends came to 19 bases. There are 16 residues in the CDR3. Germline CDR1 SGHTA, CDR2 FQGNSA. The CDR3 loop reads CASSSRNGEYSYGYTF. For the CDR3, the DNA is TGTGCCAGCAGCTCCAGAAACGGGGAATACTCCTATGGCTACACCTTC.

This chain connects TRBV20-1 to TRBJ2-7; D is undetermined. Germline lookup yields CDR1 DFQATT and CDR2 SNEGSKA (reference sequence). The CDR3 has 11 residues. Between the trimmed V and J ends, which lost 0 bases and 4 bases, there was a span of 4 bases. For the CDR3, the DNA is TGCAGTGCTAGAGATCAATACGAGCAGTACTTC. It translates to CSARDQYEQYF.

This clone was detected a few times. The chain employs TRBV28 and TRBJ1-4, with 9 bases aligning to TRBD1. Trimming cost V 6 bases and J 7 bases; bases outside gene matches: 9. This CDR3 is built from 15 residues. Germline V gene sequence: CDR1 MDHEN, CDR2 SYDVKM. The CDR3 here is CASSSGTGLGEKLFF. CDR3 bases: TGTGCCAGCAGCTCGGGGACAGGGTTAGGTGAAAAACTGTTTTTT. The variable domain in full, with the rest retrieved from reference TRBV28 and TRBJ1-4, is DVKVTQSSRYLVKRTGEKVFLECVQDMDHENMFWYRQDPGLGLRLIYFSYDVKMKEKGDIPEGYSVSREKKERFSLILESASTNQTSMYLCASSSGTGLGEKLFFGSGTQLSVL.